These T cell receptor beta chains were read from a single sample in a study of shared clonotypes between healthy human individuals. Sequencing was performed with immunoSEQ multiplex PCR; in TCRdb, only in-frame clones are kept and a portion is missing. The sample includes around 2,000,000 clones, 85% to 95% seen only once; the top ten take 0.1% to 0.15%. Sequenced sample: naive CD4+ T cells sorted from blood. These receptors were collected from a man between 18 and 35 years old in good health. The CDR3 runs from the conserved cysteine through the conserved F or W. The order of the fields is V gene, J gene, D gene, clone size, CDR3 protein, CDR3 DNA. D genes are given only for firm matches. A row's size may be missing; if present it is once, few, many or a size class.

v_call: TRBV2
j_call: TRBJ2-3
d_call: NA
clone_size: NA
cdr3_aa: CASSASVDTQYF
cdr3_nt: TGTGCCAGCAGTGCCAGCGTCGATACGCAGTATTTT

v_call: TRBV6-5
j_call: TRBJ1-4
d_call: TRBD1
clone_size: few
cdr3_aa: CASSRTGTNEKLFF
cdr3_nt: TGTGCCAGCAGTCGGACAGGGACTAATGAAAAACTGTTTTTT

v_call: TRBV7-8
j_call: TRBJ1-2
d_call: TRBD1
clone_size: NA
cdr3_aa: CASSPSRDRGWGYTF
cdr3_nt: TGTGCCAGCAGCCCGAGTCGGGACAGGGGATGGGGCTACACCTTC

v_call: TRBV19
j_call: TRBJ2-2
d_call: TRBD2
clone_size: NA
cdr3_aa: CASSNSGRVTGELFF
cdr3_nt: TGTGCCAGTAGTAATAGCGGGAGGGTAACCGGGGAGCTGTTTTTT

v_call: TRBV10-3
j_call: TRBJ1-2
d_call: NA
clone_size: NA
cdr3_aa: CAISESVVGQPNYGYTF
cdr3_nt: TGTGCCATCAGTGAGTCTGTAGTTGGACAGCCCAACTATGGCTACACCTTC

v_call: TRBV4-3
j_call: TRBJ2-2
d_call: NA
clone_size: NA
cdr3_aa: CASSLSNLGGGELFF
cdr3_nt: TGCGCCAGCAGCCTCTCGAACCTGGGTGGGGGGGAGCTGTTTTTT

v_call: TRBV4-3
j_call: TRBJ2-5
d_call: NA
clone_size: NA
cdr3_aa: CASSQLYGGLAAQYF
cdr3_nt: TGCGCCAGCAGCCAACTTTATGGGGGACTTGCGGCGCAGTACTTC

v_call: TRBV28
j_call: TRBJ1-3
d_call: TRBD1
clone_size: NA
cdr3_aa: CASRGQGGRNTIYF
cdr3_nt: TGTGCCAGCAGGGGACAGGGGGGCCGAAACACCATATATTTT

v_call: TRBV6-6
j_call: TRBJ1-2
d_call: TRBD1
clone_size: NA
cdr3_aa: CASSATGVAAGYTF
cdr3_nt: TGTGCCAGCAGTGCTACAGGGGTGGCTGCCGGCTACACCTTC

v_call: TRBV19
j_call: TRBJ1-5
d_call: NA
clone_size: few
cdr3_aa: CASRTRNQPQHF
cdr3_nt: TGTGCCAGCCGAACTCGCAATCAGCCCCAGCATTTT

v_call: TRBV10-3
j_call: TRBJ1-4
d_call: TRBD1
clone_size: NA
cdr3_aa: CASRQGTNEKLFF
cdr3_nt: TGTGCCAGCCGACAGGGAACTAATGAAAAACTGTTTTTT

v_call: TRBV10-2
j_call: TRBJ2-4
d_call: NA
clone_size: NA
cdr3_aa: CASSERLAKNIQYF
cdr3_nt: TGCGCCAGCAGTGAGAGGTTAGCCAAAAACATTCAGTACTTC

v_call: TRBV5-1
j_call: TRBJ2-1
d_call: TRBD1
clone_size: NA
cdr3_aa: CASSNRQGPSDEQFF
cdr3_nt: TGCGCCAGCAGCAACCGACAGGGTCCGTCAGATGAGCAGTTCTTC

v_call: TRBV19
j_call: TRBJ1-1
d_call: TRBD1
clone_size: NA
cdr3_aa: CASSPPGQVSYRNTEAFF
cdr3_nt: TGTGCCAGTAGTCCTCCCGGACAGGTTAGTTATAGGAACACTGAAGCTTTCTTT

v_call: TRBV25-1
j_call: TRBJ2-7
d_call: NA
clone_size: NA
cdr3_aa: CASGHRPLEQYF
cdr3_nt: TGTGCCAGCGGACATCGCCCCCTCGAGCAGTACTTC

v_call: TRBV15
j_call: TRBJ2-1
d_call: TRBD1
clone_size: NA
cdr3_aa: CATSRDRTGVNEQFF
cdr3_nt: TGTGCCACCAGCAGAGATCGGACAGGCGTCAATGAGCAGTTCTTC

v_call: TRBV5-1
j_call: TRBJ1-1
d_call: NA
clone_size: NA
cdr3_aa: CASSTTGNPNTEAFF
cdr3_nt: TGCGCCAGCAGCACAACAGGTAATCCGAACACTGAAGCTTTCTTT

v_call: TRBV5-1
j_call: TRBJ2-1
d_call: NA
clone_size: NA
cdr3_aa: CASSLGQTSYNEQFF
cdr3_nt: TGCGCCAGCAGCTTAGGACAGACCTCCTACAATGAGCAGTTCTTC

v_call: TRBV5-4
j_call: TRBJ1-1
d_call: NA
clone_size: NA
cdr3_aa: CASSLGRGAEAFF
cdr3_nt: TGTGCCAGCAGCTTGGGCAGGGGTGCTGAAGCTTTCTTT

v_call: TRBV5-1
j_call: TRBJ1-5
d_call: NA
clone_size: NA
cdr3_aa: CASSLGGAGPNQPQHF
cdr3_nt: TGCGCCAGCAGCTTGGGAGGGGCAGGGCCTAATCAGCCCCAGCATTTT

v_call: TRBV5-6
j_call: TRBJ1-2
d_call: NA
clone_size: NA
cdr3_aa: CASSSSGDSYGYTF
cdr3_nt: TGTGCCAGCAGCTCGTCAGGGGATTCCTATGGCTACACCTTC

v_call: TRBV5-7
j_call: TRBJ2-3
d_call: TRBD1
clone_size: once
cdr3_aa: CASSLARTGSDTQYF
cdr3_nt: TGTGCCAGCAGCTTGGCCCGGACAGGGTCGGATACGCAGTATTTT

v_call: TRBV11-3
j_call: TRBJ2-1
d_call: NA
clone_size: NA
cdr3_aa: CASSPDQGSYNEQFF
cdr3_nt: TGTGCCAGCAGCCCAGACCAAGGCTCCTACAATGAGCAGTTCTTC

v_call: TRBV18
j_call: TRBJ1-5
d_call: NA
clone_size: NA
cdr3_aa: CASSPPGNQPQHF
cdr3_nt: TGTGCCAGCTCACCACCAGGGAACCAGCCCCAGCATTTT

v_call: TRBV18
j_call: TRBJ1-2
d_call: TRBD1
clone_size: NA
cdr3_aa: CASSPLAQGVNYGYTF
cdr3_nt: TGTGCCAGCTCACCACTTGCTCAGGGGGTCAACTATGGCTACACCTTC

v_call: TRBV11-2
j_call: TRBJ2-4
d_call: NA
clone_size: once
cdr3_aa: CASSLDIGVIRLIQYF
cdr3_nt: TGTGCCAGCAGCTTAGATATAGGGGTGATTCGTCTCATTCAGTACTTC

v_call: TRBV7-8
j_call: TRBJ2-7
d_call: TRBD2
clone_size: NA
cdr3_aa: CASSRTSDTYEQYF
cdr3_nt: TGTGCCAGCAGCCGTACTAGCGATACCTACGAGCAGTACTTC

v_call: TRBV7-2
j_call: TRBJ2-1
d_call: TRBD1
clone_size: NA
cdr3_aa: CASTKDRGNNEQFF
cdr3_nt: TGTGCCAGCACCAAAGACAGGGGAAACAATGAGCAGTTCTTC

v_call: TRBV7-8
j_call: TRBJ2-7
d_call: NA
clone_size: NA
cdr3_aa: CASSLGGTQAYEQYF
cdr3_nt: TGTGCCAGCAGCTTAGGAGGGACTCAAGCCTACGAGCAGTACTTC

v_call: TRBV10-3
j_call: TRBJ2-3
d_call: NA
clone_size: NA
cdr3_aa: CAISGGHADTQYF
cdr3_nt: TGTGCCATCAGCGGGGGGCATGCAGATACGCAGTATTTT

v_call: TRBV5-1
j_call: TRBJ2-5
d_call: NA
clone_size: NA
cdr3_aa: CASSSTKETQYF
cdr3_nt: TGCGCCAGCAGCTCCACTAAAGAGACCCAGTACTTC

v_call: TRBV5-6
j_call: TRBJ1-2
d_call: NA
clone_size: few
cdr3_aa: CASSLRTYGYTF
cdr3_nt: TGTGCCAGCAGCCTCAGGACCTATGGCTACACCTTC

v_call: TRBV7-6
j_call: TRBJ1-1
d_call: TRBD1
clone_size: NA
cdr3_aa: CASSRQGSTEAFF
cdr3_nt: TGTGCCAGCAGCAGACAGGGATCCACTGAAGCTTTCTTT

v_call: TRBV18
j_call: TRBJ1-1
d_call: NA
clone_size: NA
cdr3_aa: CASSPPGGNVNTEAFF
cdr3_nt: TGTGCCAGCTCCCCCCCCGGGGGGAATGTGAACACTGAAGCTTTCTTT

v_call: TRBV30
j_call: TRBJ1-1
d_call: NA
clone_size: NA
cdr3_aa: CAWTPKGGFAETFF
cdr3_nt: TGTGCCTGGACTCCTAAAGGAGGATTTGCTGAAACTTTCTTT

v_call: TRBV5-1
j_call: TRBJ2-3
d_call: TRBD2
clone_size: NA
cdr3_aa: CASSLGQAGGFDTQYF
cdr3_nt: TGCGCCAGCAGCTTGGGGCAAGCGGGAGGGTTCGATACGCAGTATTTT

v_call: TRBV4-1
j_call: TRBJ1-4
d_call: NA
clone_size: NA
cdr3_aa: CASSQQRQATNEKLFF
cdr3_nt: TGCGCCAGCAGCCAACAGAGACAGGCAACTAATGAAAAACTGTTTTTT

v_call: TRBV28
j_call: TRBJ2-7
d_call: NA
clone_size: NA
cdr3_aa: CASSPGGPGKYEQYF
cdr3_nt: TGTGCCAGCAGCCCCGGGGGCCCGGGGAAATACGAGCAGTACTTC

v_call: TRBV18
j_call: TRBJ2-7
d_call: TRBD1
clone_size: NA
cdr3_aa: CASSPKGQSEQYF
cdr3_nt: TGTGCCAGCTCACCGAAGGGACAGTCCGAGCAGTACTTC

v_call: TRBV5-1
j_call: TRBJ2-5
d_call: NA
clone_size: NA
cdr3_aa: CASSLFRAGETQYF
cdr3_nt: TGCGCCAGCAGCTTGTTTAGGGCCGGGGAGACCCAGTACTTC

v_call: TRBV18
j_call: TRBJ1-1
d_call: NA
clone_size: NA
cdr3_aa: CASSEGIDAEAFF
cdr3_nt: TGTGCCAGCTCGGAAGGGATTGACGCTGAAGCTTTCTTT

v_call: TRBV18
j_call: TRBJ1-2
d_call: NA
clone_size: NA
cdr3_aa: CASSDGQLHYGYTF
cdr3_nt: TGTGCCAGCTCGGACGGACAGCTGCACTATGGCTACACCTTC